What follows are 25 T cell receptor beta chains derived from one specimen sequenced in a study of CD8+CD57+ T cells in acquired aplastic anemia (dated by TCRdb to the late 2010s). Patients chosen for sequencing had shown expansion of CD8+CD57+ cells by flow cytometry. TCRdb records Illumina HiSeq 2000 as the sequencer. Genomic DNA was used as template for profiling of TCR beta VDJ combinations and CDR3 sequences. TCRdb reanalyzed the raw reads on its own, using fastp at Q25 for trimming and MiXCR for clone calling, and kept in-frame beta chains. Every CDR3 protein is listed once, alongside the most common genes and DNA of its rows. This sample is represented by under 200,000 distinct CDR3 sequences; roughly 50% of them were singletons. Of the sample, about 1.7% is held by the ten largest clones. The sample consisted of sorted CD4+, CD8+, or CD8+CD57+ T cells (not recorded which) from PBMCs. The receptor set was obtained from a human donor with aplastic anemia.

The table lists this clonotype with many counts. V and J are TRBV7-2 and TRBJ2-2; possibly TRBD2 for D (7 bases). The CDR3 runs 17 residues. Trimming stripped 3 bases from V and 4 bases from J, with 18 bases between. CDR1 is SGHTA, CDR2 FQGNSA, per germline. The CDR3 spells CASSFGRGGRSTGELFF. CDR3 nucleotide sequence: TGTGCCAGCAGCTTCGGTAGGGGGGGCCGGAGCACCGGGGAGCTGTTTTTT.

Many counts were recorded for this clonotype. This chain uses TRBV9 with TRBJ2-1, with D perhaps TRBD2 (6 bases). Trimming removed 3 bases from V and 6 bases from J, with 16 bases in between. CDR3 length: 15 residues. Looked up from germline, CDR1 is SGDLS and CDR2 is YYNGEE. This CDR3 is CASSAGSGIGNEQFF. The CDR3, as DNA: TGTGCCAGCAGCGCGGGTAGCGGAATCGGCAATGAGCAGTTCTTC. Full variable domain (rest looked up from reference TRBV9 and TRBJ2-1): DSGVTQTPKHLITATGQRVTLRCSPRSGDLSVYWYQQSLDQGLQFLIQYYNGEERAKGNILERFSAQQFPDLHSELNLSSLELGDSALYFCASSAGSGIGNEQFFGPGTRLTVL.

Details on this clonotype: This may be a read error, as it is one base from a much larger clone. This chain joins TRBV19 and TRBJ1-1, with D maybe TRBD1 (5 bases). There are 16 residues in the CDR3. V lost 5 bases and J 0 bases, leaving 16 bases between the germline ends. Germline CDR1 is LNHDA and CDR2 is SQIVND (reference sequence). The CDR3 DNA sequence: TGTGCCAGTAGTGCAGGCTGTCGGGACCTGAACACTGAAGCTTTCTTT. This sequence encodes CASSAGCRDLNTEAFF. The variable domain in full, completed from reference TRBV19 and TRBJ1-1, reads DGGITQSPKYLFRKEGQNVTLSCEQNLNHDAMYWYRQDPGQGLRLIYYSQIVNDFQKGDIAEGYSVSREKKESFPLTVTSAQKNPTAFYLCASSAGCRDLNTEAFFGQGTRLTVV.

This clonotype was found many times. The V and J genes are TRBV7-9 and TRBJ2-7, with TRBD2 matching 8 bases. This CDR3 region has 15 residues. The germline V gene encodes CDR1 SEHNR and CDR2 FQNEAQ (reference sequence). J was trimmed by 0 bases and V by 4 bases; bases with no gene match: 5. CDR3 in DNA: TGTGCCAGCAGCTCTGCGGGGGGAGTCTCCTACGAGCAGTACTTC. This gives the protein CASSSAGGVSYEQYF.

This clonotype was seen ten or more times. This rearrangement joins TRBV11-2 to TRBJ1-2; D not resolved. The CDR3 sequence is 14 residues long. V lost 3 bases and J lost 4, with 12 bases in between. Germline lookup yields CDR1 SGHAT and CDR2 FQNNGV. The CDR3 spells CASSLGKSSYGYTF. In nucleotides, the CDR3 is TGTGCCAGCAGCTTGGGGAAGAGCAGCTATGGCTACACCTTC.

This rearrangement joins TRBV19 to TRBJ2-2; 12 bases agree with TRBD1. Unmatched junction bases numbered 8, after V lost 9 bases and J lost 6 bases. This CDR3 is 15 amino acids long. Looked up from germline, CDR1 is LNHDA and CDR2 is SQIVND (reference sequence). The DNA for the CDR3 is TGTGCCAGCCGGGGACAGGGGGCTAATGCCGGGGAGCTGTTTTTT. It translates to CASRGQGANAGELFF.

The V and J genes are TRBV24-1 and TRBJ2-5; 7 nucleotides line up with TRBD1. Germline-derived CDR1 and CDR2 are KGHDR and SFDVKD. The length of the CDR3 is 16 residues. The junction had 3 bases not matched to a gene; V was cut back by 0 bases and J by 0 bases. The CDR3 protein is CATSDLSGQDQETQYF. The CDR3 DNA reads TGTGCCACCAGTGATTTGTCTGGACAGGACCAAGAGACCCAGTACTTC.

This clonotype was detected ten times or more. This chain connects TRBV5-4 to TRBJ2-7; 9 nucleotides match TRBD1. The trim removed 0 bases at V and 5 bases at J, leaving 3 bases unmatched. CDR3 size: 14 residues. In germline, CDR1 is SGHNT, CDR2 YYREEE (reference sequence). CDR3: CASSLGDRDHEQYF. The DNA for the CDR3 is TGTGCCAGCAGCTTGGGGGACAGGGACCACGAGCAGTACTTC.

A few counts support this clonotype. The V and J genes are TRBV15 and TRBJ2-3; unclear D gene. Germline lookup yields CDR1 LNHNV and CDR2 YYDKDF (reference sequence). V dropped 6 bases and J dropped 0 bases, with 7 bases sitting between them. This CDR3 comprises 13 residues. The CDR3 loop is CATSAGSTDTQYF. In DNA, the CDR3 is TGTGCCACCAGTGCCGGTAGCACAGATACGCAGTATTTT.

The table lists this clonotype with a few counts. In nucleotides, the CDR3 is TGCGCCAGCAGTGGGGACGTTCAGAACACTGAAGCTTTCTTT. Amino acids: CASSGDVQNTEAFF. This chain connects TRBV10-1 to TRBJ1-1, with D perhaps TRBD1 (5 bases). The germline V gene has CDR1 WNHNN and CDR2 SYGVQD (reference sequence). The CDR3 is 14 amino acids. V shed 4 bases and J shed 1 base, with 10 bases lying between them.

As for this clonotype: It may be a read error: a sequence one base away is much more abundant. The chain has TRBV18 and TRBJ2-7, with D unresolved. The CDR3 runs 13 residues. CDR1 is KGHSH and CDR2 is LQKENI in the germline V gene. V was shortened by 0 bases and J by 4 bases, with 7 bases between the two germline ends. In DNA, the CDR3 is TGTGCCAGCTCACCACCGCTAGGGTACGAGCAGTACTTC. Its translation: CASSPPLGYEQYF.

This clonotype was observed at least ten times. The chain carries TRBV10-3 and TRBJ2-7; either TRBD1 or TRBD2 may supply D (5 bases each). The CDR3 runs 12 residues. Germline lookup yields CDR1 ENHRY and CDR2 SYGVKD. V was clipped by 10 bases and J by 0 bases, with 10 bases between them. The CDR3 DNA reads as TGTGCCACGGGGACGGGCTCCTACGAGCAGTACTTC. Protein sequence: CATGTGSYEQYF.

This clonotype was seen many times. The V gene is TRBV11-2, the J gene TRBJ1-2; D may be TRBD1 (6 bases). CDR1 is SGHAT, CDR2 FQNNGV, per germline. The CDR3 extends over 16 amino acids. V shed 5 bases and J shed 6 bases, with 22 bases lying between them. For the CDR3, the DNA is TGTGCCAGCAGCCCATTTACGGGGGGCGCGTTCGATGGCTACACCTTC. Protein: CASSPFTGGAFDGYTF.

This clonotype was recorded at least ten times. This sequence joins TRBV6-5 and TRBJ1-1; D call uncertain. The CDR3 contains 12 residues. Germline V gives CDR1 MNHEY, CDR2 SVGAGI. V lost 1 base, J lost 9 bases, and 9 bases lay in between. The CDR3 bases are TGTGCCAGCAGTTACTTAACGGCTAAAGCTTTCTTT. Translated: CASSYLTAKAFF.

This clonotype was detected a few times. V usage is TRBV20-1 and J usage is TRBJ1-2; D uncertain. CDR3 length: 11 amino acids. Trimming pared 0 bases from V and 8 bases from J, leaving 7 bases between. Germline lookup yields CDR1 DFQATT and CDR2 SNEGSKA (reference sequence). The CDR3: CSAREIGGYTF. In DNA form, the CDR3 reads TGCAGTGCTAGAGAAATAGGGGGCTACACCTTC.

This clonotype was counted a few times. This chain links TRBV7-7 with TRBJ2-7; possibly TRBD1 or TRBD2 for D (5 bases each). The CDR3 extends over 12 amino acids. Trimming stripped 5 bases from V and 6 bases from J, with 11 bases between. Looked up from germline, CDR1 is SSHAT and CDR2 is FNYEAQ (reference sequence). CDR3 nucleotide sequence: TGTGCCAGCAGCGGTAGTGGGGGCGAGCAGTACTTC. Translating it yields CASSGSGGEQYF. The whole variable domain, remainder taken from reference TRBV7-7 and TRBJ2-7, is GAGVSQSPRYKVTKRGQDVTLRCDPISSHATLYWYQQALGQGPEFLTYFNYEAQPDKSGLPSDRFSAERPEGSISTLTIQRTEQRDSAMYRCASSGSGGEQYFGPGTRLTVT.

The V and J genes are TRBV29-1 and TRBJ2-3; 7 nucleotides agree with TRBD1. CDR3 length: 13 amino acids. V was pared by 5 bases and J by 10 bases, with 12 bases of the junction left unmatched. Germline V CDR1 and CDR2: SQVTM, ANQGSEA. This chain's CDR3 is CSVQPGGKDAQYF. CDR3 DNA: TGCAGCGTTCAACCAGGGGGAAAGGATGCGCAGTATTTT.

CDR3 bases: TGCAGCGTTGAGGGGATGGGAGATGGCTACACCTTC. This encodes CSVEGMGDGYTF. V gene TRBV29-1 combines with J gene TRBJ1-2; unclear D gene. Germline V gene data show CDR1 as SQVTM and CDR2 as ANQGSEA. The CDR3 spans 12 residues. V lost 3 bases, J lost 6 bases, and 11 bases lay in between.

Note on this clonotype: This may be a read error: a much more frequent sequence differs by one nucleotide. This is likely a read error, given that the CDR3 carries no conserved phenylalanine or tryptophan at its end. The rearrangement joins TRBV7-3 to TRBJ2-5; either TRBD1 or TRBD2 may supply D (5 bases each). CDR3 size: 13 residues. The ends were cut back, 4 bases at V and 2 bases at J, with 8 bases in the middle. In germline, CDR1 is SGHTA, CDR2 FQGTGA. The CDR3 loop reads CASSWGLQETQYL. The CDR3 nucleotides are TGTGCCAGCAGCTGGGGGTTACAAGAGACCCAGTACCTC.

The rearrangement joins TRBV5-1 to TRBJ2-2, with 10 bases identical to TRBD1. V lost 4 bases to trimming and J lost 6 bases; unmatched junction nucleotides: 6. CDR3 size: 15 residues. CDR1 SGHRS and CDR2 YFSETQ come from the germline V gene. CDR3 sequence: CASSRTGGAAGELFF. The CDR3, as DNA: TGCGCCAGCAGCCGGACAGGGGGGGCGGCCGGGGAGCTGTTTTTT.

This clonotype appeared once. The V call is TRBV29-1, the J call TRBJ2-5; no definite D call. The CDR3 has 11 amino acids. V lost 7 bases to trimming and J lost 2 bases, with 8 bases between them. Per the germline V gene, CDR1 is SQVTM and CDR2 is ANQGSEA. The CDR3 region is CSGGTQETQYF. Here the CDR3 DNA reads TGCAGCGGGGGAACACAAGAGACCCAGTACTTC.

This chain joins TRBV10-2 and TRBJ2-2; D gene ambiguous. Germline CDR1 and CDR2: WSHSY and SAAADI. V shed 0 bases and J shed 8 bases, with 4 bases lying between them. This CDR3 is 12 amino acids long. This CDR3 reads CASSESSGELFF. CDR3 nucleotides: TGCGCCAGCAGTGAGTCGAGTGGGGAGCTGTTTTTT.

The J gene is TRBJ1-2, the V gene TRBV18; D uncertain. The CDR3 totals 15 residues. Germline V gene sequence: CDR1 KGHSH, CDR2 LQKENI. V dropped 3 bases and J dropped 0 bases, with 11 bases sitting between them. The DNA for the CDR3 is TGTGCCAGCTCACCGTACCCGTACCCTAACTATGGCTACACCTTC. Protein product: CASSPYPYPNYGYTF.

This clonotype was recorded at least ten times. The chain has TRBV5-4 and TRBJ2-4; 8 bases are a match to TRBD2. CDR1 is SGHNT and CDR2 is YYREEE in the germline V gene (reference sequence). The CDR3 length is 14 residues. J was trimmed by 7 bases and V by 4 bases; bases with no gene match: 7. CDR3 bases: TGTGCCAGCAGCAGAGCGGGAGTACAGAACATTCAGTACTTC. This gives the protein CASSRAGVQNIQYF. Full variable domain (rest looked up from reference TRBV5-4 and TRBJ2-4): ETGVTQSPTHLIKTRGQQVTLRCSSQSGHNTVSWYQQALGQGPQFIFQYYREEENGRGNFPPRFSGLQFPNYSSELNVNALELDDSALYLCASSRAGVQNIQYFGAGTRLSVL.

This chain links TRBV20-1 with TRBJ2-2, with 13 bases fitting TRBD2. The CDR3 covers 15 residues. The germline V gene has CDR1 DFQATT and CDR2 SNEGSKA (reference sequence). Unmatched junction bases numbered 4, after V lost 6 bases and J lost 3 bases. The CDR3 region is CSALGLAGHTGELFF. The CDR3 DNA is TGCAGTGCCCTGGGACTAGCGGGACACACCGGGGAGCTGTTTTTT.